This T cell receptor (beta chain) was identified in a study of blood T cell repertoires in COVID-19. Study context: Researchers got acute and convalescent COVID-19 samples from the United States, Italy and Spain.

This clone showed up just once. Some clones are missing from TCRdb's copy, which holds only in-frame ones; the method was immunoSEQ multiplex PCR. The sample includes approximately 290,000 clones, around 85% of them seen just once. Clinical history as reported by participants underpinned cohort assignment. The CDR3 extends over 12 amino acids. CDR1 is SEHNR, CDR2 FQNEAQ, per germline (reference sequence). With 3 bases removed from V and 3 bases from J, the gap between germline ends came to 3 bases. This TCR was sampled from a woman aged 25 to 45 who had recovered from COVID-19. Sequencing input: PBMCs or T cells enriched from blood (not recorded which). The genes are TRBV7-9 and TRBJ1-5; D ambiguous. CDR3 in amino acids: CASSLANQPQHF. The CDR3 DNA follows: TGTGCCAGCAGCTTGGCCAATCAGCCCCAGCATTTT.